Following are 3 T cell receptor beta chains from one sample sequenced in a study of blood T cell repertoires in COVID-19. Measured with immunoSEQ multiplex PCR; TCRdb has only the in-frame clones, and not every one. The top ten clones hold about 22% of a sample with under 200,000 clones, 70% to 90% of them seen once. The sequencing sample was made of peripheral blood. All receptors come from a man in his fifties or sixties with active or convalescent COVID-19.

The chain couples TRBV11-2 to TRBJ1-2, with 9 bases fitting TRBD1. This CDR3 spans 16 amino acids. Trimming took 6 bases from V and 8 from J; bases not matched to a gene: 16. The germline V gene encodes CDR1 SGHAT and CDR2 FQNNGV. This CDR3 is CASRRTGTGPSGGYTF. CDR3 nucleotide sequence: TGTGCCAGCAGACGAACCGGGACAGGGCCCTCGGGGGGCTACACCTTC.

The chain has TRBV10-3 and TRBJ2-3; no clear D gene. V shed 7 bases and J shed 6 bases, with 14 bases lying between them. Germline lookup yields CDR1 ENHRY and CDR2 SYGVKD. The CDR3 runs to 13 residues. The CDR3 protein is CAITSNPRDTQYF. CDR3 in DNA: TGTGCCATCACGAGCAACCCCCGGGATACGCAGTATTTT.

The chain recombines TRBV10-3 with TRBJ1-1; D is unresolved. V was shortened by 2 bases and J by 1 base, with 11 bases between the two germline ends. The CDR3 runs to 15 residues. Germline CDR1 and CDR2: ENHRY and SYGVKD. This CDR3 is CAISEGQISNTEAFF. The CDR3 DNA follows: TGTGCCATCAGTGAGGGCCAGATTTCGAACACTGAAGCTTTCTTT.